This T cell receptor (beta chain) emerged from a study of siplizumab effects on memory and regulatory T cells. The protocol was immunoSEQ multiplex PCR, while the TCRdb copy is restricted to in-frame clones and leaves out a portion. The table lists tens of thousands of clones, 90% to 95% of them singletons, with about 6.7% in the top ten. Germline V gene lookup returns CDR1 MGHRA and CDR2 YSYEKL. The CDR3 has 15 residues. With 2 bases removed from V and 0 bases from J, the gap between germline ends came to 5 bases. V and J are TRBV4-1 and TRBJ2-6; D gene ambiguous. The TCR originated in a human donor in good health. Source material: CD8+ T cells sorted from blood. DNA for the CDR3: TGCGCCAGCAGCCAAATAGGCTCTGGGGCCAACGTCCTGACTTTC. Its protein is CASSQIGSGANVLTF.